This TCR beta chain was sequenced in a study of control samples from healthy donors and cancer patients. The method was immunoSEQ multiplex PCR; TCRdb's version includes in-frame clones alone and lacks a portion of them. The table lists fewer than 80,000 clones, almost 90% of them singletons. This CDR3 spans 14 amino acids. From germline, CDR1 is LGHDT and CDR2 YNNKEL (reference sequence). The V and J ends lost 2 bases and 7 bases respectively, with 11 bases between them. The source of this sequence is a man aged 55-75 years with colorectal cancer. Sample: PBMCs. The rearrangement links TRBV3-1 (or the pseudogene TRBV3-2) to TRBJ1-4, with D perhaps TRBD1 (5 bases). CDR3 region: CASSQLGLLEKLFF. The CDR3, as DNA: TGTGCCAGCAGCCAACTGGGACTTCTTGAAAAACTGTTTTTT.